This T cell receptor (beta chain) was captured in a study of preoperative IRX-2 immunotherapy in early breast cancer. Germline values: CDR1 SGHTA, CDR2 FQGNSA. There are 12 residues in the CDR3. Trimming pared 5 bases from V and 9 bases from J, leaving 10 bases between. The treatment is: preoperative locoregional IRX-2 cytokine immunotherapy. Patients received preoperative, locoregional IRX-2 cytokine immunotherapy in a phase Ib study. Libraries were prepared by immunoSEQ multiplex PCR; TCRdb keeps only in-frame clonotypes and omits some of them. The sample holds about 25,000 clones, about 95% seen once.

This rearrangement joins TRBV7-2 to TRBJ2-2; D possibly uses TRBD1 or TRBD2 (5 bases each). This TCR came from a human donor with breast cancer. The sequencing here drew on tumor tissue, taken after IRX-2 immunotherapy. CDR3 residues: CASSGPGRELFF. CDR3 nucleotide sequence: TGTGCCAGCAGCGGACCGGGGCGGGAGCTGTTTTTT.